This is a list of T cell receptor beta chains from one sample in a study of CD8 T cells in ankylosing spondylitis. TCRdb re-analysed the 5' RACE reads in MiXCR, keeping a single row per CDR3 protein. Among fewer than 250,000 distinct CDR3 sequences, about 17% were seen once, and the ten largest hold 42%. The sample was blood, either unsorted or a sorted T cell fraction (not recorded which). Receptors originate from a male donor with ankylosing spondylitis. Each CDR3 is given with its conserved first and last residue. D genes are given only for firm matches.

CDR3aa	v_gene	d_gene
CASSPGTGGEKLFF	TRBV12-3/TRBV12-4	TRBD1
CAPRWRGNQPQHF	TRBV27	.
CSDLKLAGDNEQFF	TRBV29-1	TRBD2
CASSLSLRGQGNYGYTF	TRBV27	TRBD1
CASSPGYGGYTF	TRBV27	.
CASSQQDRVSVNEQFF	TRBV4-2	TRBD1
CATSSGLAQNTGELFF	TRBV15	TRBD2
CASSSPLAGVEQFF	TRBV11-2	TRBD2
CASSLGVGPLEQYF	TRBV11-2	.
CASSYPGGDEQFF	TRBV11-2	TRBD2
CASRGGLAGPTFSYEQYF	TRBV10-2	TRBD2
CSARDVTASRDEKLFF	TRBV20-1	.
CASSEYSNQPQHF	TRBV9	.
CASIGTYYTEAFF	TRBV27	.
CASSSPLAGDSYNEQFF	TRBV11-2	.
CASSLLKRSYGYTF	TRBV12-3/TRBV12-4	.